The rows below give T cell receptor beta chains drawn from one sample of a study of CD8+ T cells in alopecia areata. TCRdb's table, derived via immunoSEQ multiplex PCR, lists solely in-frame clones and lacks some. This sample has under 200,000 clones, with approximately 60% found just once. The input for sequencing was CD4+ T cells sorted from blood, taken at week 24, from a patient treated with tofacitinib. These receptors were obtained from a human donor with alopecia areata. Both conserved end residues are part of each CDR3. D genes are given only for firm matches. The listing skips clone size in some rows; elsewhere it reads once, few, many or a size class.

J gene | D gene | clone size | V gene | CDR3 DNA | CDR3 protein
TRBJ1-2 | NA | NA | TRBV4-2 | TGTGCCAGCAGCCAAGATCGGACGGACTATGGCTACACCTTC | CASSQDRTDYGYTF
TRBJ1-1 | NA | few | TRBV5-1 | TGCGCCAGCAGCAGGACACCGAACACTGAAGCTTTCTTT | CASSRTPNTEAFF
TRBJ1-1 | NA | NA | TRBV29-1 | TGCAGCGTTGATAGGGGGTTAAGCACTGAAGCTTTCTTT | CSVDRGLSTEAFF
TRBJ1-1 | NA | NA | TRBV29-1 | TGCAGCGTTAGCAGGGGAACTGGAGCTGAAGCTTTCTTT | CSVSRGTGAEAFF
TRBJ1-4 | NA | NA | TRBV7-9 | TGTGCCAGCAGCTTAGTCGGGGAACTGCTTTTT | CASSLVGELLF
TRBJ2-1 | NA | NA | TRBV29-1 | TGCAGCGTTGACGATGGACGGCTCAATGAGCAGTTCTTC | CSVDDGRLNEQFF
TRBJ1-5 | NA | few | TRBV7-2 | TGTGCCAGCAGCTTAGGGAGGTCGGCTCAGCCCCAGCATTTT | CASSLGRSAQPQHF
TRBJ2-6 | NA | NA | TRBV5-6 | TGTGCCAGCAGCTTTTTTTACTCTGGGGCCAACGTCCTGACTTTC | CASSFFYSGANVLTF
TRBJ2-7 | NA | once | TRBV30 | TGTGCCTGGGGGAGGCGGGACAGCCCTCGGCAGTACTTC | CAWGRRDSPRQYF
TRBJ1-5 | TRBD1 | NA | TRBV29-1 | TGCAGCGTTGGACAGGGCTTCAATCAGCCCCAGCATTTT | CSVGQGFNQPQHF
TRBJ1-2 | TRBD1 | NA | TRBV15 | TGTGCCACCAGCCCTAGACAGGGGACGGGGTATGGCTACACCTTC | CATSPRQGTGYGYTF
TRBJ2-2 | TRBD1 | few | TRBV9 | TGTGCCACCAGCAAGGGACAGTCGAACACCGGGGAGCTGTTTTTT | CATSKGQSNTGELFF
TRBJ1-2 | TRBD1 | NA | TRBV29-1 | TGCAGCGTTTCGGAAAGGGGGCGGAACAGCTATGGCTACACCTTC | CSVSERGRNSYGYTF
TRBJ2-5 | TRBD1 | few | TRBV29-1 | TGCAGCTGTCGGGACAGGGGGCCGGAGACCCAGTACTTC | CSCRDRGPETQYF
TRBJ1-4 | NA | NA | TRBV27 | TGTGCCAGCAGTTTATTACCTGATGAAAAACTGTTTTTT | CASSLLPDEKLFF
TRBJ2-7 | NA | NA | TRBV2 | TGTGCCAGCAGTGAACTCGGGTCCAACTCCTACGAGCAGTACTTC | CASSELGSNSYEQYF
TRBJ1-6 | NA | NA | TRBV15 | TGTGCCACCAGCAGAGATGCCCTAGGGGAGGGTTATAATTCACCCCTCCACTTT | CATSRDALGEGYNSPLHF
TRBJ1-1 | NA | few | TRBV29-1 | TGCAGCGCCGGACAGCTGGACACTGAAGCTTTCTTT | CSAGQLDTEAFF
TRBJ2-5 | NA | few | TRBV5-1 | TGCGCCAGCAGCTGGGGCCGGTCCCCGGGGGAGACCCAGTACTTC | CASSWGRSPGETQYF
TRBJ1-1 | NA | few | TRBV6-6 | TGTGCCAGCAGCTCCCCCGGGCAGGGGAACACTGAAGCTTTCTTT | CASSSPGQGNTEAFF
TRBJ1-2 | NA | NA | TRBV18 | TGTGCCAGCTCACCGGTTACTAACTATGGCTACACCTTC | CASSPVTNYGYTF
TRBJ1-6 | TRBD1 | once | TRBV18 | TGTGCCAGCTCTCCCGGGACAGGGGATAATTCACCCCTCCACTTT | CASSPGTGDNSPLHF
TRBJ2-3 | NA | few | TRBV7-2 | TGTGCCAGCAGCCCAGGACTGGATCGGACAGATACGCAGTATTTT | CASSPGLDRTDTQYF
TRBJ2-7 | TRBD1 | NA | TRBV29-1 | TGCAGCGCCCACTCGGGACAGTCCTACGAGCAGTACTTC | CSAHSGQSYEQYF